A single TCR beta chain is shown here with its context. Its target is not known. Separate from the 666-subject first cohort, the approximately 120-subject validation cohort was the one that the donors belonged to. Profiling relied on immunoSEQ multiplex PCR, and the TCRdb table lists in-frame clones only, not all of them. The sample consists of 120,000 or so clones, about 89% of them appearing once. The sample originates from a study of cytomegalovirus exposure and HLA in healthy donors. Study as a whole: The 120 validation repertoires matched the roughly 700 first-cohort repertoires in platform, a later analysis reported. Findings and limits, study-wide: Rarity marked most TCR sequences, yet some public TCRs occurred in many donors. Some TCR beta chains (more than 150 of them) were listed as cytomegalovirus-associated.

The CDR3 totals 11 residues. The germline V gene has CDR1 DFQATT and CDR2 SNEGSKA (reference sequence). V dropped 8 bases and J dropped 6 bases, with 11 bases sitting between them. The chain couples TRBV20-1 to TRBJ2-1, with D possibly being TRBD1 (5 bases). Sample: PBMCs. This sequence was found in a young woman in good health and CMV-seronegative. The CDR3 loop reads CSSQGGNEQFF. In DNA, the CDR3 is TGCAGTTCCCAGGGTGGCAATGAGCAGTTCTTC.